The next 21 T cell receptor beta chains were all read from a single sample in a study of T cell responses to AZD1222 COVID-19 vaccine. Sequencing used immunoSEQ multiplex PCR; TCRdb keeps in-frame clones, though not all of them. This table holds some 200,000 clones, roughly 91% found once. The source material was peripheral blood, sampled on day 0 of MenACWY control vaccination. Receptors originate from an adult in good health.

J is TRBJ2-1 and V is TRBV9; D uncertain. The germline V gene has CDR1 SGDLS and CDR2 YYNGEE. The V and J ends lost 0 bases and 5 bases respectively, with 9 bases between them. The CDR3 runs 14 residues. The CDR3 DNA reads TGTGCCAGCAGCGTAGGTGGGCCCCACAATGAGCAGTTCTTC. It translates to CASSVGGPHNEQFF. The variable domain in full, completed from reference TRBV9 and TRBJ2-1, reads DSGVTQTPKHLITATGQRVTLRCSPRSGDLSVYWYQQSLDQGLQFLIQYYNGEERAKGNILERFSAQQFPDLHSELNLSSLELGDSALYFCASSVGGPHNEQFFGPGTRLTVL.

V and J are TRBV6-1 and TRBJ1-1; no clear D. This CDR3 comprises 14 residues. Germline V gene sequence: CDR1 MNHNS, CDR2 SASEGT. Between the trimmed V and J ends, which lost 3 bases and 0 bases, there was a span of 8 bases. The CDR3, as DNA: TGTGCCAGCAGTGAGACTCGGGTGAACACTGAAGCTTTCTTT. Protein sequence: CASSETRVNTEAFF.

The chain recombines TRBV23-1 with TRBJ1-1; D gene uncertain. TRBV23-1 is labeled an ORF, and its function is uncertain. The CDR3 is made up of 14 amino acids. Trimming cost V 2 bases and J 0 bases, with 7 bases left between them. The CDR3 loop reads CASSQPRLNTEAFF. CDR3 DNA: TGCGCCAGCAGTCAACCGAGGTTGAACACTGAAGCTTTCTTT.

Only one count was recorded for this clone. V and J are TRBV10-1 and TRBJ1-1, with 8 positions matching TRBD1. Germline CDR1 reads WNHNN; CDR2 reads SYGVQD (reference sequence). Trimming at V came to 0 bases and at J to 1 base, leaving 4 bases not matched to a gene. The CDR3 totals 16 residues. The CDR3 region is CASSESIGQGNTEAFF. The CDR3 DNA reads as TGCGCCAGCAGTGAGTCGATTGGACAGGGGAACACTGAAGCTTTCTTT.

This chain connects TRBV27 to TRBJ2-3; D unclear. The V and J ends lost 6 bases and 7 bases respectively, with 14 bases between them. The CDR3 covers 13 residues. Germline V CDR1 and CDR2: MNHEY, SMNVEV (reference sequence). For the CDR3, the DNA is TGTGCCAGCAGCTCCGGCCTAGAAAATACGCAGTATTTT. Amino acid sequence: CASSSGLENTQYF.

This CDR3 reads CASSYSIGTEAFF. In DNA form, the CDR3 reads TGTGCCAGCAGTTACTCGATAGGGACAGAAGCTTTCTTT. The V gene is TRBV6-5, the J gene TRBJ1-1, with D maybe TRBD1 (6 bases). The CDR3 loop spans 13 amino acids. CDR1 MNHEY and CDR2 SVGAGI come from the germline V gene. Trimming pared 0 bases from V and 8 bases from J, leaving 10 bases between.

This sequence joins TRBV24-1 and TRBJ2-1; D possibly corresponds to TRBD2 (5 bases). Germline assignment: CDR1 KGHDR and CDR2 SFDVKD. Trimming removed 3 bases from V and 0 bases from J, with 11 bases in between. The CDR3 contains 16 residues. The CDR3 DNA reads TGTGCCACCAGTGATCCGGGGATTGACTCCTACAATGAGCAGTTCTTC. Protein product: CATSDPGIDSYNEQFF.

The J gene is TRBJ1-2, the V gene TRBV9; tentative D call: TRBD1 (5 bases). The ends were cut back, 0 bases at V and 8 bases at J, with 14 bases in the middle. Germline CDR1 is SGDLS and CDR2 is YYNGEE. This CDR3 region has 14 residues. DNA of the CDR3: TGTGCCAGCAGCGTAGGGACACCCTCGGAAGGCTACACCTTC. It is translated as CASSVGTPSEGYTF.

The chain links TRBV21-1 to TRBJ1-5; TRBD1 was called by the table and not checked on the DNA. TRBV21-1 is annotated as a pseudogene. There are 19 residues in the CDR3. The CDR3 sequence is CASNIRDRARYDSNQPQHF. The DNA of the CDR3 is TGTGCCAGCAATATCCGGGACAGGGCAAGGTATGACAGCAATCAGCCCCAGCATTTT.

The chain carries TRBV5-1 and TRBJ1-2; 10 bases align to TRBD1. CDR3 length: 15 residues. J was trimmed by 3 bases and V by 1 base; bases with no gene match: 3. CDR1 is SGHRS and CDR2 is YFSETQ in the germline V gene. CDR3 DNA: TGCGCCAGCAGCTTGTCCGGGACAGGGGACTATGGCTACACCTTC. It translates to CASSLSGTGDYGYTF.

This clone was counted many times. The chain has TRBV2 and TRBJ1-2, with D uncertain. Trimming stripped 0 bases from V and 5 bases from J, with 4 bases between. The CDR3 runs 12 residues. CDR1 is SNHLY and CDR2 is FYNNEI in the germline V gene. The CDR3 DNA reads TGTGCCAGCAGTGAAGCGGCTTATGGCTACACCTTC. It codes for CASSEAAYGYTF.

This rearrangement joins TRBV2 to TRBJ2-5, with D perhaps assigned TRBD1 or TRBD2 (6 bases each). The CDR3 has 14 residues. Germline-derived CDR1 and CDR2 are SNHLY and FYNNEI. V gave up 0 bases and J gave up 5 bases, with 10 bases separating them. This chain's CDR3 is CASSEAGGRETQYF. The CDR3 nucleotides read TGTGCCAGCAGTGAAGCGGGGGGCAGGGAGACCCAGTACTTC.

The chain couples TRBV27 to TRBJ1-2; D unclear. Trimming took 6 bases from V and 0 from J, leaving 8 bases between them. Germline CDR1 and CDR2: MNHEY and SMNVEV (reference sequence). CDR3 length: 13 amino acids. The CDR3 DNA reads as TGTGCCAGCAGGACCACAGCTAACTATGGCTACACCTTC. It specifies CASRTTANYGYTF.

The chain combines TRBV30 with TRBJ1-1; possibly TRBD1 for D (5 bases). The CDR3 extends over 14 amino acids. CDR1 GTSNPN and CDR2 SVGIG come from the germline V gene (reference sequence). V was clipped by 2 bases and J by 5 bases, with 15 bases between them. The CDR3 bases are TGTGCCTGGAGTTCCCATGGGGGTGGGACTGAAGCTTTCTTT. Protein: CAWSSHGGGTEAFF.

The rearrangement joins TRBV5-1 to TRBJ1-1, with 8 bases that match TRBD1. Germline CDR1 reads SGHRS; CDR2 reads YFSETQ. This CDR3 is built from 15 residues. The ends lost 3 bases at V and 5 bases at J; junction bases unmatched: 9. CDR3 in DNA: TGCGCCAGCAGCTCCGGGACAGGCGTTCGTACTGAAGCTTTCTTT. This encodes CASSSGTGVRTEAFF.

The rearrangement joins TRBV5-1 to TRBJ2-2, with D perhaps TRBD1 or TRBD2 (6 bases each). CDR1 is SGHRS, CDR2 YFSETQ, per germline. The CDR3 has 17 amino acids. Trimming removed 1 base from V and 0 bases from J, with 13 bases in between. The CDR3 DNA follows: TGCGCCAGCAGCTTGTTGGTGGGGGGCGCGAACACCGGGGAGCTGTTTTTT. This gives the protein CASSLLVGGANTGELFF.

The J gene is TRBJ1-2, the V gene TRBV7-9, with unresolved D. Trimming took off 1 base at V and 4 bases at J, with 7 bases between the two ends. Germline-derived CDR1 and CDR2 are SEHNR and FQNEAQ (reference sequence). CDR3 size: 13 residues. The CDR3 region is CASSLDTVYGYTF. DNA for the CDR3: TGTGCCAGCAGCTTAGATACAGTCTATGGCTACACCTTC.

The chain couples TRBV5-1 to TRBJ1-3, with D unclear. The V and J ends lost 5 bases and 4 bases respectively, with 7 bases between them. Germline V CDR1 and CDR2: SGHRS, YFSETQ. This CDR3 spans 12 amino acids. CDR3: CASRDEGNTIYF. CDR3 in DNA: TGCGCCAGCAGGGATGAGGGAAACACCATATATTTT.

V usage is TRBV4-2 and J usage is TRBJ1-5, with D possibly being TRBD1 (6 bases). The V gene lost 0 bases and the J gene lost 4 bases, with 10 bases spanning the gap. Germline lookup yields CDR1 LGHNA and CDR2 YNFKEQ. This CDR3 has 15 residues. The CDR3 loop is CASSQEGQTNQPQHF. CDR3 DNA: TGTGCCAGCAGCCAAGAGGGACAAACTAATCAGCCCCAGCATTTT.

This clone came up a few times. The J gene is TRBJ2-1, the V gene TRBV6-5, with 8 bases matching TRBD1. The CDR3 loop spans 15 amino acids. With V trimmed by 4 bases and J by 6 bases, 8 bases remained unmatched. CDR1 and CDR2 (germline): MNHEY, SVGAGI. The CDR3 is CASSSPGTGGNEQFF. The DNA of the CDR3 is TGTGCCAGCAGTTCCCCCGGGACAGGTGGCAATGAGCAGTTCTTC.

V usage is TRBV6-2 or TRBV6-3 and J usage is TRBJ1-5; D may be TRBD1 (6 bases). Trimming removed 0 bases at V and 3 bases at J, with 15 bases between. The length of the CDR3 is 17 residues. Germline-derived CDR1 and CDR2 are MNHEY and SVGEGT. The CDR3, as DNA: TGTGCCAGCAGTTACTCTAACAGGGTGTTTACCAATCAGCCCCAGCATTTT. Its protein product is CASSYSNRVFTNQPQHF.